Below are 5 T cell receptor beta chains sequenced from a single sample in a study of T cell clonality in common variable immunodeficiency. Assay used: immunoSEQ multiplex PCR; TCRdb lists only in-frame clones, some missing. The sample has tens of thousands of clones, none seen only once. The sample comprised peripheral blood mononuclear cells. These TCRs come from a person aged 18-69 years in good health.

This clone was found many times. Read coverage stops 3 residues before the CDR3 terminus; the germline J gene supplies the remainder. The chain links TRBV5-1 to TRBJ1-3; the match to TRBD1 covers 7 bases. The ends lost 4 bases at V and 4 bases at J; junction bases unmatched: 11. Germline CDR1 reads SGHRS; CDR2 reads YFSETQ. The CDR3 spans 16 residues. The part of the CDR3 DNA that was read is TGCGCCAGCAGCCAAATAGACAGGGCTTCCGGAAACACC. Translated, it gives CASSQIDRASGNT. The CDR3 in its entirety is CASSQIDRASGNTIYF.

This clone was counted many times. The read terminates 3 residues ahead of where the CDR3 ends, so the germline J gene completes it. The genes are TRBV6-2 or TRBV6-3 and TRBJ2-7, with 10 bases identical to TRBD1. V was clipped by 4 bases and J by 3 bases; unmatched bases: 6. The germline CDR1 and CDR2 sequences are MNHEY and SVGEGT. The CDR3 has 15 amino acids. The CDR3 reads CASSSGWTGGYEQYF. Partial CDR3 DNA: TGTGCCAGCAGTTCGGGGTGGACAGGGGGCTACGAG.

This clone was seen a few times. The read is 3 residues too short to cover the CDR3 end, so that end is filled in from the germline J gene. The chain uses TRBV11-2 and TRBJ2-5, with D perhaps TRBD2 (6 bases). From germline, CDR1 is SGHAT and CDR2 FQNNGV. The CDR3 has 14 residues. The V end lost 1 base, the J end lost 4 bases, and 10 bases lay between the germline ends. CDR3 DNA, as far as it was read: TGTGCCAGCAGCTTAGTGGGGGGTTTAGAGACC. Translation gives CASSLVGGLET. The whole CDR3 is CASSLVGGLETQYF.

This clone was detected many times. The CDR3 end falls 3 residues outside the read, so it is completed with the germline J gene. This sequence joins TRBV20-1 and TRBJ2-4; 10 bases map to TRBD1. The ends lost 5 bases at V and 1 base at J; junction bases unmatched: 5. Germline CDR1 reads DFQATT; CDR2 reads SNEGSKA (reference sequence). This CDR3 contains 15 residues. CDR3 DNA (partial): TGCAGTGCTGAGGACAGGGGGGAGGCCAAAAACATT. Amino acid sequence: CSAEDRGEAKNI. The whole CDR3 region reads CSAEDRGEAKNIQYF.

Many counts were recorded for this clone. With the read ending 3 residues before the CDR3 end, the germline J gene is used to fill in that end. The V gene is TRBV18, the J gene TRBJ2-2, with TRBD2 matching over 8 bases. This CDR3 has 17 residues. The germline gives CDR1 KGHSH, CDR2 LQKENI. The J segment lost 6 bases and the V segment lost 5 bases, leaving 14 bases of the junction unmatched. CDR3 bases read: TGTGCCAGCTCATCGACGAGAAGCGGGAGTGAAGCCGGGGAG. Amino acids: CASSSTRSGSEAGE. The whole CDR3 reads CASSSTRSGSEAGELFF.